This T cell receptor beta chain was captured by sequencing in a study of identifying expanded T cells in peripheral blood. Study-wide points: Differentially abundant clones: about 1.2 between replicates, about 15 at about two weeks, less than 20 at four.

Of note for this clone: Its antigen is not known.

Sequencing was performed with immunoSEQ multiplex PCR; in TCRdb, only in-frame clones are kept and a portion is missing. The data show over 85,000 clones, around 88% seen once. V was shortened by 3 bases and J by 2 bases, with 17 bases between the two germline ends. The CDR3 loop spans 16 amino acids. Germline values: CDR1 MGHRA, CDR2 YSYEKL. The receptor was isolated from a person aged 18 to 70 in good health. The chain has TRBV4-1 and TRBJ2-7, with unresolved D. The sequenced material came from blood. As DNA, the CDR3 is TGCGCCAGCAGCCACCTCGCGACTGTTTCTCCCTACGAGCAGTACTTC. Its protein is CASSHLATVSPYEQYF.